The sequence of this TCR beta chain was determined in a study of T-cell reconstitution after alpha-beta-depleted transplantation in children. V was trimmed by 2 bases and J by 6 bases, leaving 10 bases between them. Germline V gives CDR1 SEHNR, CDR2 FQNEAQ (reference sequence). This CDR3 region has 13 residues. The TCRbeta library was prepared with unique molecular identifiers. One entry per CDR3 protein, called by TCRdb with MiXCR from the PCR reads. The sample holds nearly 550,000 distinct CDR3 sequences, around 20% seen once. This clonotype has a handful of counts. The sequence derives from a human donor who donated a stem cell graft to a child with acute lymphoblastic leukemia. The specimen was PBMCs from the stem cell graft donor, collected from the stem cell graft. This rearrangement joins TRBV7-9 to TRBJ1-1, with D perhaps matching TRBD1 (5 bases). The CDR3 coding sequence is TGTGCCAGCAGCTTACAGGGTTTCCCTGAAGCTTTCTTT. It is translated as CASSLQGFPEAFF.